This T cell receptor (beta chain) was observed in a study of post-analysis software for immune sequencing data. Study as a whole: Several disease courses (relapsing-remitting, secondary progressive and progressive-relapsing) of multiple sclerosis were included.

The CDR3 has 15 amino acids. Germline lookup yields CDR1 SGHRS and CDR2 YFSETQ. V lost 1 base to trimming and J lost 1 base, with 9 bases between them. TCR beta cDNA libraries included unique molecular identifiers. Each batch of roughly 0.9 to 10 million T cells produced 500,000 to 600,000 cDNA molecules. From the PCR reads, TCRdb called clonotypes with MiXCR, one entry per CDR3 protein. The top ten hold roughly 6% of the sample, which has about half a million distinct CDR3 sequences, around 31% seen once. Findings of the study overall: Clustering by F measure revealed strong co-clustering among samples prepared together in one batch. TRBV segments more frequent in patients than in controls numbered roughly 5 and included TRBV5-6, TRBV5-1 and TRBV20-1. Controls had significantly higher normalized Chao1 diversity than multiple sclerosis patients.

With respect to this clonotype: Its antigen is currently unknown.

The genes are TRBV5-1 and TRBJ2-1; unclear D gene. The TCR was taken from a girl younger than 18 with multiple sclerosis. The sample was blood. The CDR3: CASSLQVRSYNEQFF. CDR3 nucleotides: TGCGCCAGCAGCTTGCAGGTTCGGTCCTACAATGAGCAGTTCTTC.